The TCR beta chain under discussion was sequenced for a study of T cell changes during pregnancy in multiple sclerosis. The table came from immunoSEQ multiplex PCR; TCRdb's copy has only in-frame clones and leaves some out. The sample holds 15,000 to 20,000 clones; roughly 85% are singletons and the top ten take roughly 6%. This clone is categorized as medium-sized. This CDR3 region has 16 residues. Germline values: CDR1 LGHNA, CDR2 YSLEER. Between the trimmed V and J ends, which lost 0 bases and 4 bases, there was a span of 14 bases. The genes are TRBV4-3 and TRBJ2-3; maybe TRBD1 (5 bases). The receptor comes from a female donor in good health, enrolled as a control in a pregnancy study. The material sequenced was CD8+ T cells from peripheral blood mononuclear cells, taken in the third trimester of pregnancy. The CDR3 bases are TGCGCCAGCAGCCAAGATATTGGGGCAAGGTCAGATACGCAGTATTTT. Protein product: CASSQDIGARSDTQYF.